Here is one T cell receptor beta chain with its context. Antigen: not known. The source of the sample is a study of T cell responses to AZD1222 COVID-19 vaccine. General study results and limits: Among spike-specific TCRs, nearly half reportedly target unmutated variant regions. Samples come after the peak T cell response, not at day 14. The donor group comprised mostly white British people and more females; the analysis possibly underestimated clonal diversity. Regions 160-218 and 743-854 held dominance among vaccine-associated CD4 TCRs, which spanned spike.

Here immunoSEQ multiplex PCR was the method, and the copy in TCRdb shows in-frame clones only, minus some. The sample has about 140,000 clones, roughly 89% seen once; the top ten hold 6.5% to 8%. Per germline, CDR1 MNHEY and CDR2 SMNVEV (reference sequence). V was trimmed by 6 bases and J by 2 bases, leaving 10 bases between them. The CDR3 is 13 residues long. Here the sequenced sample was peripheral blood, taken 28 days after the second dose of the MenACWY control vaccine. The V call is TRBV27, the J call TRBJ1-2; D gene unclear. This TCR was sampled from an adult who received the MenACWY meningococcal vaccine as a control. For the CDR3, the DNA is TGTGCCAGCAGCAACGACGGGAACTATGGCTACACCTTC. Protein sequence: CASSNDGNYGYTF.